This T cell receptor (beta chain) was sequenced for a study of long-term antiretroviral therapy in people with HIV. The study, taken as a whole, reports: Control repertoires displayed wider CDR3 length ranges than the HIV repertoires. Patients on ART gained diversity, which nonetheless stayed below transplant donor controls.

With survey level as its setting, the immunoSEQ assay was v3.0. Repertoires were generated with immunoSEQ multiplex PCR, while TCRdb's copy carries only in-frame clones and drops some. The table shows 22,000 or so clones, with more than 75% occurring only once. Treatment for all HIV-infected participants took place in the United States. Germline values: CDR1 SGHRS, CDR2 YFSETQ. The CDR3 runs to 14 residues. V gave up 5 bases and J gave up 6 bases, with 14 bases separating them. Remarks on this clone: Antigen unknown.

The chain uses TRBV5-1 and TRBJ1-4; D not certain. This TCR derives from a man aged 30 to 39 with HIV. Sample: unsorted PBMCs, taken about 6.1 years after starting antiretroviral therapy. The CDR3, as DNA: TGCGCCAGCAGGAAGATGGACCGTGATGAAAAACTGTTTTTT. This translates into CASRKMDRDEKLFF.